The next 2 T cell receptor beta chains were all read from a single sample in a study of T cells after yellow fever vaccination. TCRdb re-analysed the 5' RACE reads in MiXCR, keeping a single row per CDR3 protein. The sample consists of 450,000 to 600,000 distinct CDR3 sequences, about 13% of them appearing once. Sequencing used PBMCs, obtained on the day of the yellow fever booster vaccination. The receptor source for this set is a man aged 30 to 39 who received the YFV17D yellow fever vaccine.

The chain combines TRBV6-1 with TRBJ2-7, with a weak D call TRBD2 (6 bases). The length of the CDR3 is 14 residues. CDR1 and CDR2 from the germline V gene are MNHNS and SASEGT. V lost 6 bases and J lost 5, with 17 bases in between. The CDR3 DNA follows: TGTGCCAGCAGAGAGGGAACTAGCTTACACGAGCAGTACTTC. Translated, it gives CASREGTSLHEQYF.

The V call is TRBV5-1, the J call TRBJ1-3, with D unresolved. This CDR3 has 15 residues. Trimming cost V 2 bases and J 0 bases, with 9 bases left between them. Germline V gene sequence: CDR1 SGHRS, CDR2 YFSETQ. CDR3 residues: CASSFSQSSGNTIYF. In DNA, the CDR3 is TGCGCCAGCAGCTTTAGCCAGAGCTCTGGAAACACCATATATTTT.